This T cell receptor beta chain appears in the sequencing data of a study of Ad26.COV2.S vaccination and SARS-CoV-2 variants. Background on the study: Participants got Ad26.COV2.S intramuscularly, once or twice 56 days apart.

Per the germline V gene, CDR1 is LGHDT and CDR2 is YNNKEL (reference sequence). V lost 1 base to trimming and J lost 3 bases, with 9 bases between them. This CDR3 contains 14 residues. Worth noting for this clone: Its antigen remains unknown.

Study-wide results and caveats: Analytic work on TCR breadth and depth might have understated the full extent of total T cell responses.

Data came from immunoSEQ multiplex PCR; TCRdb stores just in-frame clones and leaves some out. Of approximately 300,000 clones in the sample, 85% were seen once. The treatment: about 20 received Ad26.COV2.S at low or high dose, single or two shots; 5 received placebo; per-sample allocation not given. The samples date from day 63 after the first vaccine or placebo injection. J is TRBJ1-2 and V is TRBV3-1 (or the pseudogene TRBV3-2); D is uncertain. The clonotype was recovered from a person between 18 and 65 years old who received the Ad26.COV2.S COVID-19 vaccine or a placebo. The sample was peripheral blood, taken in a trial of Ad26.COV2.S vaccine versus placebo. The CDR3 nucleotides read TGTGCCAGCAGCCAAGCAAACCGCCACTATGGCTACACCTTC. Amino acid sequence: CASSQANRHYGYTF.